Listed below are T cell receptor beta chains from one sample, sequenced in a study of beta chain features in type 1 diabetes. The repertoire was sequenced with immunoSEQ multiplex PCR; TCRdb's copy has only in-frame clones and lacks some. This table has some 270,000 clones, 8% appearing once. The specimen was central memory CD4+ T cells from blood. Every receptor here comes from a woman under 30 in good health. The CDR3 runs from the conserved cysteine through the conserved F or W. The order of the fields is V gene, J gene, D gene, clone size, CDR3 DNA, CDR3 protein. D genes are given only for firm matches. Expanded clones are given a class, and other clones once, few, many or no size at all.

TRBV18	TRBJ1-4	NA	few	TGTGCCAGCTCACCAGCTCTCTTCGGAGGGAAAGAAAAACTGTTTTTT	CASSPALFGGKEKLFF
TRBV4-3	TRBJ1-2	NA	few	TGCGCCAGCAGCCAAGCCTATGGCTACACCTTC	CASSQAYGYTF
TRBV7-2	TRBJ2-7	NA	NA	TGTGCCAGCAGCTCCCGAACAGGGTTTGGTTACGAGCAGTACTTC	CASSSRTGFGYEQYF
TRBV27	TRBJ1-5	NA	few	TGTGCCAGCAGTTTATTTTTCAGACCCGGGAATTGGAACAATCAGCCCCAGCATTTT	CASSLFFRPGNWNNQPQHF
TRBV5-1	TRBJ1-5	NA	NA	TGCGCCAGCAGCTTGGCGGTACATCAGCCCCAGCATTTT	CASSLAVHQPQHF
TRBV4-1	TRBJ1-1	NA	many	TGCGCCAGCAGCCAAGATGTCAGGCGTACTGAAGCTTTCTTT	CASSQDVRRTEAFF
TRBV6-5	TRBJ1-6	NA	few	TGTGCCAGCAGTCTCGGACTGGGGATGGGTTCACCCCTCCACTTT	CASSLGLGMGSPLHF
TRBV28	TRBJ1-3	NA	many	TGTGCCAGCAGTCTCTCTGGAAACACCATATATTTT	CASSLSGNTIYF
TRBV6-5	TRBJ2-7	NA	few	TGTGCCAGCAGACGGACAGACCTACGAGGGTACGAGCAGTACTTC	CASRRTDLRGYEQYF
TRBV5-6	TRBJ2-3	NA	NA	TGTGCCAGCAGCTTTTGGATGGATCCGAAATTTCCCACAGATACGCAGTATTTT	CASSFWMDPKFPTDTQYF
TRBV5-4	TRBJ1-4	TRBD1	NA	TGTGCCAGCAGCCCGGGACAGGGATATGAAAAACTGTTTTTT	CASSPGQGYEKLFF
TRBV4-2	TRBJ1-2	NA	NA	TGTGCCAGCAGAACAGGGTGGGAGGGCTACACCTTC	CASRTGWEGYTF
TRBV2	TRBJ1-1	TRBD1	NA	TGTGCCAGCAGGAAAGGACAGGGGGCTGAAGCTTTCTTT	CASRKGQGAEAFF
TRBV7-9	TRBJ2-5	NA	many	TGTGCCAGCAGCCCGACCTGGACACGCACTCCCCAGGGAGAGACCCAGTACTTC	CASSPTWTRTPQGETQYF
TRBV6-6	TRBJ2-1	NA	few	TGTGCCAGCAGTTACTCGGGACTGGGCAATGAGCAGTTCTTC	CASSYSGLGNEQFF
TRBV2	TRBJ2-5	NA	NA	TGTGCCAGCAAACGGGACAATGGGCAAGAGACCCAGTACTTC	CASKRDNGQETQYF
TRBV5-4	TRBJ2-1	TRBD2	NA	TGTGCCAGCAGCAAGACTAGCGGGAGGATGCATGAGCAGTTCTTC	CASSKTSGRMHEQFF
TRBV11-3	TRBJ2-7	NA	NA	TGTGCCAGCACGGGACCTTCCTACGAGCAGTACTTC	CASTGPSYEQYF
TRBV19	TRBJ1-2	NA	NA	TGTGCCAGTAGTATAGAATTGGGACCCACAGGGTCTAACTATGGCTACACCTTC	CASSIELGPTGSNYGYTF
TRBV7-2	TRBJ2-2	NA	few	TGTGCCAGCAGCCTATCCCCCGCCGAGAGCGGGGAGCTGTTTTTT	CASSLSPAESGELFF
TRBV4-3	TRBJ1-2	TRBD1	few	TGCGCCAGCAGCCATGTTACAGGGGGGGGCGACTATGGCTACACCTTC	CASSHVTGGGDYGYTF
TRBV15	TRBJ2-1	NA	NA	TGTGCCACCAGCAGTGCGGGGCCCTACAATGAGCAGTTCTTC	CATSSAGPYNEQFF